These 25 T cell receptor beta chains came from one sample sequenced in a study of Tregs in tolerant kidney transplant recipients. Clones were read by immunoSEQ multiplex PCR, and TCRdb kept only the in-frame ones, dropping some. The sample holds fewer than 100,000 clones, approximately 89% seen once. Sequenced here: Tregs from blood, sampled before the transplant. The receptors stem from a human donor who received a combined kidney and bone marrow transplant.

This chain connects TRBV30 to TRBJ1-4; D unclear. The CDR3 sequence is 13 residues long. CDR1 and CDR2 from the germline V gene are GTSNPN and SVGIG (reference sequence). V was trimmed by 1 base and J by 8 bases, leaving 11 bases between them. CDR3 in DNA: TGTGCCTGGAGTGCGTTGAGCGGAGAAAAACTGTTTTTT. This codes for CAWSALSGEKLFF.

V usage is TRBV7-2 and J usage is TRBJ2-5; D is undetermined. V dropped 4 bases and J dropped 7 bases, with 16 bases sitting between them. The CDR3 has 14 amino acids. Per germline, CDR1 SGHTA and CDR2 FQGNSA. The CDR3 region is CASSYVQERVTQYF. The DNA of the CDR3 is TGTGCCAGCAGCTACGTCCAGGAAAGAGTGACCCAGTACTTC.

V is TRBV7-3 and J is TRBJ2-2; D is possibly TRBD2 (6 bases). Germline V gene data show CDR1 as SGHTA and CDR2 as FQGTGA. The CDR3 runs to 15 residues. The germline V and J ends were trimmed by 3 bases and 5 bases, with 13 bases remaining between them. The DNA for the CDR3 is TGTGCCAGCAGCTTCCGGGGAGGTCGGACCGGGGAGCTGTTTTTT. As protein: CASSFRGGRTGELFF.

The V gene is TRBV9, the J gene TRBJ2-7, with 9 bases matching TRBD1. The V gene's germline CDR1 is SGDLS and CDR2 YYNGEE. J gave up 4 bases and V 0 bases, and 5 bases lay outside the gene matches. The CDR3 extends over 15 amino acids. The CDR3 loop is CASSVAGTGNYEQYF. The DNA for the CDR3 is TGTGCCAGCAGCGTAGCCGGGACAGGGAATTACGAGCAGTACTTC.

This chain connects TRBV7-2 to TRBJ2-3, with D possibly matching TRBD1 (5 bases). V was trimmed by 6 bases and J by 4 bases, leaving 14 bases between them. The V gene's germline CDR1 is SGHTA and CDR2 FQGNSA. The CDR3 loop spans 14 amino acids. CDR3 in amino acids: CASSSTQVADTQYF. DNA for the CDR3: TGTGCCAGCAGTTCTACACAGGTGGCAGATACGCAGTATTTT.

In regard to this clone: An end of the junction does not agree with germline; a read error may underlie this. The chain couples TRBV7-6 to TRBJ2-3; 12 nucleotides align to TRBD2. The CDR3 extends over 15 amino acids. Germline-derived CDR1 and CDR2 are SGHVS and FNYEAQ. In DNA, the CDR3 is TGTGCCAGCAGCCTAGCGGGAGGGCGTACAGATACGCAGTATTTT. Protein product: CASSLAGGRTDTQYF.

The rearrangement uses TRBV28 and TRBJ1-6; maybe TRBD1 (5 bases). The CDR3 is made up of 16 amino acids. V lost 4 bases and J lost 7, with 17 bases in between. Looked up from germline, CDR1 is MDHEN and CDR2 is SYDVKM. The CDR3 reads CASSSEMPGGNSPLHF. CDR3 bases: TGTGCCAGCAGTTCTGAAATGCCTGGGGGGAATTCACCCCTCCACTTT.

The chain uses TRBV27 and TRBJ1-1, with TRBD1 as a possible D gene (6 bases). Trimming removed 5 bases at V and 5 bases at J, with 21 bases between. The length of the CDR3 is 16 residues. Germline V gene data show CDR1 as MNHEY and CDR2 as SMNVEV (reference sequence). This chain's CDR3 is CASSPSVRQAGTEAFF. CDR3 in DNA: TGTGCCAGCAGTCCCAGCGTCCGACAGGCGGGAACTGAAGCTTTCTTT.

V and J are TRBV5-6 and TRBJ1-1, with D hard to call. The CDR3 contains 12 residues. V lost 0 bases to trimming and J lost 11 bases, with 11 bases between them. From germline, CDR1 is SGHDT and CDR2 YYEEEE. Here the CDR3 DNA reads TGTGCCAGCAGCTTGGCCGGGATCCGGGCTTTCTTT. As protein: CASSLAGIRAFF.

The chain recombines TRBV5-1 with TRBJ1-1, with TRBD1 identical over 10 bases. Germline trimming cut 0 bases from V and 10 bases from J; bases unmatched to any gene: 3. The CDR3 is 13 amino acids. Germline lookup yields CDR1 SGHRS and CDR2 YFSETQ. This chain's CDR3 is CASSLGTGGIAFF. Written as DNA, the CDR3 is TGCGCCAGCAGCTTGGGGACAGGGGGAATAGCTTTCTTT.

This clone was observed once. The chain links TRBV14 to TRBJ2-5, with 10 bases matching TRBD2. Matching the DNA end better, TRBJ2-7 makes the J call doubtful. CDR1 and CDR2 from the germline V gene are SGHDN and FVKESK. The CDR3 extends over 15 amino acids. CDR3 residues: CASSYKAGGTYEQYF. The CDR3, as DNA: TGTGCCAGCAGTTACAAAGCGGGAGGGACCTACGAGCAGTACTTC.

V is TRBV28 and J is TRBJ2-7; TRBD1 is a possible D gene (6 bases). The V gene's germline CDR1 is MDHEN and CDR2 SYDVKM. CDR3 size: 14 residues. V was clipped by 6 bases and J by 3 bases, with 15 bases between them. CDR3 protein: CASRSTGWGYEQYF. In nucleotides, the CDR3 is TGTGCCAGCAGATCGACAGGTTGGGGCTACGAGCAGTACTTC.

The V gene is TRBV20-1, the J gene TRBJ2-7; D is ambiguous. The V gene's germline CDR1 is DFQATT and CDR2 SNEGSKA (reference sequence). The CDR3 contains 10 residues. The V end was cut by 7 bases, the J end by 7 bases, with 11 bases between. The CDR3 region is CSGLRSEQYF. CDR3 nucleotide sequence: TGCAGTGGTCTGAGGTCTGAGCAGTACTTC.

The rearrangement joins TRBV19 to TRBJ1-2, with D hard to call. This CDR3 is 12 amino acids long. The germline CDR1 and CDR2 sequences are LNHDA and SQIVND (reference sequence). V lost 3 bases and J lost 5, with 7 bases in between. The CDR3, as DNA: TGTGCCAGTAGTATGAATAATTATGGCTACACCTTC. Protein product: CASSMNNYGYTF.

The chain employs TRBV14 and TRBJ2-5; 7 bases map to TRBD2. The CDR3 runs to 13 residues. The germline gives CDR1 SGHDN, CDR2 FVKESK. V shed 3 bases and J 5 bases; nucleotides not matched to a gene: 3. Here the CDR3 DNA reads TGTGCCAGCAGCCAGTTGGGGGGGGAGACCCAGTACTTC. Translation gives CASSQLGGETQYF.

The CDR3 nucleotides read TGCGCCAGCAGCTTCACTCGTGAGGACAGTTTCTCTGGGGCCAACGTCCTGACTTTC. Translated: CASSFTREDSFSGANVLTF. This chain connects TRBV5-1 to TRBJ2-6, with D possibly matching TRBD1 (6 bases). The CDR3 totals 19 residues. The V gene lost 2 bases and the J gene lost 0 bases, with 18 bases spanning the gap. Germline V CDR1 and CDR2: SGHRS, YFSETQ.

This chain links TRBV5-1 with TRBJ2-1, with TRBD2 matching 10 bases. V shed 0 bases, J shed 10 bases, and the junction held 7 bases outside the gene matches. CDR1 is SGHRS, CDR2 YFSETQ, per germline. The CDR3 extends over 15 amino acids. DNA for the CDR3: TGCGCCAGCAGCTTGGCCTTCCTAGCGGGAGACGAGCAGTTCTTC. The encoded protein is CASSLAFLAGDEQFF.

The rearrangement links TRBV28 to TRBJ1-5; no clear D gene. With 4 bases removed from V and 7 bases from J, the gap between germline ends came to 8 bases. CDR3 length: 12 residues. CDR1 and CDR2 from the germline V gene are MDHEN and SYDVKM. The CDR3 sequence: CASSSTGQPQHF. The CDR3, as DNA: TGTGCCAGCAGTTCAACCGGACAGCCCCAGCATTTT.

The chain uses TRBV5-1 and TRBJ1-3; D unclear. The CDR3 spans 15 residues. Germline lookup yields CDR1 SGHRS and CDR2 YFSETQ. V was clipped by 4 bases and J by 3 bases, with 14 bases between them. CDR3 amino acids: CASSVSGWFGNTIYF. CDR3 nucleotides: TGCGCCAGCAGCGTATCCGGGTGGTTTGGAAACACCATATATTTT.

The chain joins TRBV19 to TRBJ2-1; the match to TRBD1 covers 7 bases. The CDR3 runs 13 residues. CDR1 and CDR2 (germline): LNHDA, SQIVND (reference sequence). Unmatched junction bases numbered 6, after V lost 4 bases and J lost 9 bases. The CDR3 loop is CASSSAQGLEQFF. CDR3 nucleotides: TGTGCCAGTAGTAGTGCACAGGGGCTTGAGCAGTTCTTC.

This clone appeared once. This chain uses TRBV27 with TRBJ2-5, with D perhaps matching TRBD2 (5 bases). The CDR3 has 14 amino acids. Looked up from germline, CDR1 is MNHEY and CDR2 is SMNVEV (reference sequence). V was cut by 2 bases and J by 1 base, with 8 bases left in between. DNA of the CDR3: TGTGCCAGCAGTTTAGCCGGGATCCAAGAGACCCAGTACTTC. It yields the protein CASSLAGIQETQYF.

V and J are TRBV5-1 and TRBJ2-5; 7 nucleotides line up with TRBD2. Germline values: CDR1 SGHRS, CDR2 YFSETQ. Germline trimming cut 4 bases from V and 2 bases from J; bases unmatched to any gene: 8. The CDR3 runs to 15 residues. The CDR3 protein is CASSPTSSGQETQYF. The CDR3 DNA reads TGCGCCAGCAGCCCGACCTCTAGCGGTCAAGAGACCCAGTACTTC.

V and J are TRBV5-1 and TRBJ2-2; the D gene is possibly TRBD1 (7 bases). Germline CDR1 and CDR2: SGHRS and YFSETQ. Trimming stripped 1 base from V and 7 bases from J, with 11 bases between. The CDR3 totals 14 residues. The CDR3 bases are TGCGCCAGCAGCTTGAGGCGGGACAGCGGGGAGCTGTTTTTT. This sequence encodes CASSLRRDSGELFF. Drawing the rest from reference TRBV5-1 and TRBJ2-2, the complete variable domain is KAGVTQTPRYLIKTRGQQVTLSCSPISGHRSVSWYQQTPGQGLQFLFEYFSETQRNKGNFPGRFSGRQFSNSRSEMNVSTLELGDSALYLCASSLRRDSGELFFGEGSRLTVL.

The chain carries TRBV9 and TRBJ1-2, with a tentative D call TRBD1 (6 bases). CDR1 SGDLS and CDR2 YYNGEE come from the germline V gene. The CDR3 has 13 amino acids. V lost 6 bases and J 4 bases, leaving 13 bases between the germline ends. CDR3 protein: CASTPGATYGYTF. For the CDR3, the DNA is TGTGCCAGCACGCCGGGGGCGACCTATGGCTACACCTTC.

The J gene is TRBJ2-1, the V gene TRBV11-2; 10 nucleotides line up with TRBD1. From germline, CDR1 is SGHAT and CDR2 FQNNGV. CDR3 length equals 14 residues. Losses at the gene ends were 4 bases for V and 8 bases for J; bases not matched to a gene: 5. CDR3 coding DNA: TGTGCCAGCAGCTCGACAGGGGGCGGGGATGAGCAGTTCTTC. It codes for CASSSTGGGDEQFF.